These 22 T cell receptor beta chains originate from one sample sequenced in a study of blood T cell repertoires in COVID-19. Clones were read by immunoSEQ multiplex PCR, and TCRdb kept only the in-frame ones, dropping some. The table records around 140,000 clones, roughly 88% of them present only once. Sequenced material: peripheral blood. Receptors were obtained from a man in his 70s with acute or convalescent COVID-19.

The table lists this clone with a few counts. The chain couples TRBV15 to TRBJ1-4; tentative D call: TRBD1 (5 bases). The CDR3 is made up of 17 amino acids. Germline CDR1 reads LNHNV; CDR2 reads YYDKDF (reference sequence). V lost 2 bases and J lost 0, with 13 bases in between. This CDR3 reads CATSRWGGIATNEKLFF. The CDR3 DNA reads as TGTGCCACCAGCAGATGGGGGGGGATTGCAACTAATGAAAAACTGTTTTTT. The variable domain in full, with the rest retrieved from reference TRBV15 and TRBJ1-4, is DAMVIQNPRYQVTQFGKPVTLSCSQTLNHNVMYWYQQKSSQAPKLLFHYYDKDFNNEADTPDNFQSRRPNTSFCFLDIRSPGLGDTAMYLCATSRWGGIATNEKLFFGSGTQLSVL.

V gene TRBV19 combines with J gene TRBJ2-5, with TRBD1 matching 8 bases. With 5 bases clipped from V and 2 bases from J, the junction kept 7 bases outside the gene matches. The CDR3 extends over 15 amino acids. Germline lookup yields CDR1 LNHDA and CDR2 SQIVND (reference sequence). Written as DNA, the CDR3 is TGTGCCAGTAGTCTTCGCCGGACAGGGCAAGAGACCCAGTACTTC. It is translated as CASSLRRTGQETQYF.

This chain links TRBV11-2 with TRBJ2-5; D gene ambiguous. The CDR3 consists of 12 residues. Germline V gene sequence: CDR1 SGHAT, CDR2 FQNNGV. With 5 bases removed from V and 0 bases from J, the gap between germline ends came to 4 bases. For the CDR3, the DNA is TGTGCCAGCAGCCAAAACCAAGAGACCCAGTACTTC. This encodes CASSQNQETQYF.

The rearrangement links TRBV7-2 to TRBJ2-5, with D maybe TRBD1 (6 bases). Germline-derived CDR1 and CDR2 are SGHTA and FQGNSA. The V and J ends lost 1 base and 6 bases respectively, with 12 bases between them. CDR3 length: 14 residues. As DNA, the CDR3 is TGTGCCAGCAGCTTAGGGACGGGGACAAAGACCCAGTACTTC. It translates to CASSLGTGTKTQYF. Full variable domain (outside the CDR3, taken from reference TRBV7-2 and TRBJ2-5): GAGVSQSPSNKVTEKGKDVELRCDPISGHTALYWYRQSLGQGLEFLIYFQGNSAPDKSGLPSDRFSAERTGGSVSTLTIQRTQQEDSAVYLCASSLGTGTKTQYFGPGTRLLVL.

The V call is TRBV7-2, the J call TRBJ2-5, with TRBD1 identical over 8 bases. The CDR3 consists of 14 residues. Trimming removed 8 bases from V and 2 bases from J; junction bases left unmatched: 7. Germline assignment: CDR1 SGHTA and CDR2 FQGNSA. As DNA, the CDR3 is TGTGCCAGCGGGACAGGCGCAATACAAGAGACCCAGTACTTC. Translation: CASGTGAIQETQYF.

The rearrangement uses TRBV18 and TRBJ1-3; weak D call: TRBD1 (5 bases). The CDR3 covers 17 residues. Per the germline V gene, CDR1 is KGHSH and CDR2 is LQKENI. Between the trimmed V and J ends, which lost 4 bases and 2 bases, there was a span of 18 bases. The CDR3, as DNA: TGTGCCAGCTCACGAAGTGACAGAACTCCACCTGGAAACACCATATATTTT. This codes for CASSRSDRTPPGNTIYF.

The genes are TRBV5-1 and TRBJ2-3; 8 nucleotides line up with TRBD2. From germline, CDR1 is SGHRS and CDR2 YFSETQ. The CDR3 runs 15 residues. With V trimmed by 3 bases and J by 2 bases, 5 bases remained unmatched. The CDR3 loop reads CASSSRGGATDTQYF. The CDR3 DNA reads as TGCGCCAGCAGCTCCCGGGGGGGGGCCACAGATACGCAGTATTTT.

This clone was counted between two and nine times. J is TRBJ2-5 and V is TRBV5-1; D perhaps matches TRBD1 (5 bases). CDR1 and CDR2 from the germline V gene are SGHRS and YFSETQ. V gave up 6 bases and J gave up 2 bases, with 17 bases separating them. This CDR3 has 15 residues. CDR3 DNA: TGCGCCAGCACCCCTGGAACAGGTTTACAAGAGACCCAGTACTTC. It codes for CASTPGTGLQETQYF. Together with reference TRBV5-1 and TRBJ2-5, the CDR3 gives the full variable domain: KAGVTQTPRYLIKTRGQQVTLSCSPISGHRSVSWYQQTPGQGLQFLFEYFSETQRNKGNFPGRFSGRQFSNSRSEMNVSTLELGDSALYLCASTPGTGLQETQYFGPGTRLLVL.

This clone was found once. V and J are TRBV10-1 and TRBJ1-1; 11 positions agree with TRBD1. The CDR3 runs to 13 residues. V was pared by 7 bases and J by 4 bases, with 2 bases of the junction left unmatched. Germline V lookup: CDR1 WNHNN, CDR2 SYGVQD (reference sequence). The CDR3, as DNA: TGCGCCAGCATGGGGACAGGGGGCACTGAAGCTTTCTTT. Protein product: CASMGTGGTEAFF.

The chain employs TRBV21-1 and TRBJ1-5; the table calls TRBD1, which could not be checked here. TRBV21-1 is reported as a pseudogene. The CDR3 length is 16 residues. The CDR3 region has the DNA TGTGCCAGCAGCAAATGTTTGGACAGGGGGGACCAGCCCCAGCATTTT. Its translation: CASSKCLDRGDQPQHF.

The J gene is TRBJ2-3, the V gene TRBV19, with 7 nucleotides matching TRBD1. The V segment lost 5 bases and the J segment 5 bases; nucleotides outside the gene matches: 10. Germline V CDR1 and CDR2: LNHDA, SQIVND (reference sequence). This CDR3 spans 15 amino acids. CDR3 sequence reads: CASSLQGPPGDTQYF. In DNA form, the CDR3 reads TGTGCCAGTAGTCTACAGGGGCCCCCGGGAGATACGCAGTATTTT. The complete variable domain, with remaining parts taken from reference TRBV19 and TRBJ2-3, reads DGGITQSPKYLFRKEGQNVTLSCEQNLNHDAMYWYRQDPGQGLRLIYYSQIVNDFQKGDIAEGYSVSREKKESFPLTVTSAQKNPTAFYLCASSLQGPPGDTQYFGPGTRLTVL.

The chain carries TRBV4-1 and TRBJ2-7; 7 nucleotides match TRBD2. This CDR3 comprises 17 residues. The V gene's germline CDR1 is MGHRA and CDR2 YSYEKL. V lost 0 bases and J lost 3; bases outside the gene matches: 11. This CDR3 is CASSQDENSGLSYEQYF. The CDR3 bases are TGCGCCAGCAGCCAAGACGAGAATAGCGGGTTAAGCTACGAGCAGTACTTC.

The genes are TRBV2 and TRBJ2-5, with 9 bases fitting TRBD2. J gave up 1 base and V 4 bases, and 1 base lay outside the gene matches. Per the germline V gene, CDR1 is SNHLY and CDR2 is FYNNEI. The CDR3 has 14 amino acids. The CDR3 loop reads CASSGGRAQETQYF. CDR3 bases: TGTGCCAGCAGTGGCGGGAGGGCCCAAGAGACCCAGTACTTC.

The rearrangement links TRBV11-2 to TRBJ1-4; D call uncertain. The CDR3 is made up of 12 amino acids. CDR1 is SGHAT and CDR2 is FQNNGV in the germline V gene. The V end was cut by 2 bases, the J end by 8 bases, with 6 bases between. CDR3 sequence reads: CASSLQREKLFF. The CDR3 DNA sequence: TGTGCCAGCAGCTTACAACGGGAAAAACTGTTTTTT.

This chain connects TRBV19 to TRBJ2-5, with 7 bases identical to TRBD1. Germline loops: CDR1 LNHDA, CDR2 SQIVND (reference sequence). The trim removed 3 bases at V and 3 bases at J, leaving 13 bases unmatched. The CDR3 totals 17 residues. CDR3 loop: CASSISRQGRFKETQYF. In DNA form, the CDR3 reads TGTGCCAGTAGTATTAGTCGACAGGGTCGGTTCAAAGAGACCCAGTACTTC.

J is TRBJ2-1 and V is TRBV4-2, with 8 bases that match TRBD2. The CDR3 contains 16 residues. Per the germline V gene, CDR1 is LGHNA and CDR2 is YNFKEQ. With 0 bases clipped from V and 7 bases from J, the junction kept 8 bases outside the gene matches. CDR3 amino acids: CASSQESSGGLNEQFF. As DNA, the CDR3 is TGTGCCAGCAGCCAAGAATCGAGCGGGGGCTTGAATGAGCAGTTCTTC.

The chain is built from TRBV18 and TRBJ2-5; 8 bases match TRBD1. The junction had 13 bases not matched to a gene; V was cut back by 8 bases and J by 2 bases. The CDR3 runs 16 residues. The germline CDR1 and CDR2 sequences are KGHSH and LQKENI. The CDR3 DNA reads TGTGCCAGCACCTCCACGTCTAGGACAGGGCAAGAGACCCAGTACTTC. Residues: CASTSTSRTGQETQYF.

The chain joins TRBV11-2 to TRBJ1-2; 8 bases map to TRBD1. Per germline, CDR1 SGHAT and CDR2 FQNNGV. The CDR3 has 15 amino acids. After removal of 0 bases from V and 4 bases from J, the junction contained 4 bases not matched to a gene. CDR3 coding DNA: TGTGCCAGCAGCTTAGAGCCAGGGGGCGTCTATGGCTACACCTTC. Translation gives CASSLEPGGVYGYTF.

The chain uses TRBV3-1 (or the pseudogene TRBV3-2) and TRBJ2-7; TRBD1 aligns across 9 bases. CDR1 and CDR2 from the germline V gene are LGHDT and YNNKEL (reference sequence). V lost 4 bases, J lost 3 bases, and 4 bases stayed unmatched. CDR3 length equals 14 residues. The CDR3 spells CASSPGQGVYEQYF. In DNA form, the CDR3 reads TGTGCCAGCAGCCCGGGACAGGGAGTCTACGAGCAGTACTTC.

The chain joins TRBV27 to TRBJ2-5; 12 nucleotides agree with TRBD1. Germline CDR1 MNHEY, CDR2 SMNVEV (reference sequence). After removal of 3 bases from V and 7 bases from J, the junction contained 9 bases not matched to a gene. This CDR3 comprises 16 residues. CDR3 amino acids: CASSLSPGTGGRTQYF. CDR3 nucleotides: TGTGCCAGCAGTTTGTCCCCCGGGACAGGGGGCCGGACCCAGTACTTC.

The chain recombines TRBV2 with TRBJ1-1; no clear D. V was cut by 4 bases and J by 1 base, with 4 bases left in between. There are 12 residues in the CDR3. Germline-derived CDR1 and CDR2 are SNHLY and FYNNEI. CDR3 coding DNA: TGTGCCAGCAGTGCTTGGAACACTGAAGCTTTCTTT. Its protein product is CASSAWNTEAFF.

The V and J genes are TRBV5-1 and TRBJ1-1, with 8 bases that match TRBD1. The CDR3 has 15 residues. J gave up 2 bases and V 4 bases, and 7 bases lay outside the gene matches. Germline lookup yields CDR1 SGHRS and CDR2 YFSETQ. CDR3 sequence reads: CASSPLTGANTEAFF. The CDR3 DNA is TGCGCCAGCAGCCCCCTGACAGGGGCCAACACTGAAGCTTTCTTT.